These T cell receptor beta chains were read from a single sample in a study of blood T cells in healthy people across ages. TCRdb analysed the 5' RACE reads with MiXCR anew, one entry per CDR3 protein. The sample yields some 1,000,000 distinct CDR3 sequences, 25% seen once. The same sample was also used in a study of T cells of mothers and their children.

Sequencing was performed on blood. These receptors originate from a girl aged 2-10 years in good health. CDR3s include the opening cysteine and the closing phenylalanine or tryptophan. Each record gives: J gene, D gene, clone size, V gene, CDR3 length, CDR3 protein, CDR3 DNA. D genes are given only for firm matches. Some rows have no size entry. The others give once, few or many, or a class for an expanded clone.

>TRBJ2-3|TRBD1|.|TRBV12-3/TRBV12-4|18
CASSLLSWGTGDSDTQYF
TGTGCCAGCAGCCTACTGTCTTGGGGGACAGGGGACTCGGATACGCAGTATTTT
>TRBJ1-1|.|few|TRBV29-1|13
CSVSLGGNTEAFF
TGCAGCGTGTCCCTTGGAGGGAACACTGAAGCTTTCTTT
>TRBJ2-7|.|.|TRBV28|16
CASSLTDPGSSYELYF
TGTGCCAGCAGCCTTACTGACCCGGGCAGCTCCTACGAGCTGTACTTC
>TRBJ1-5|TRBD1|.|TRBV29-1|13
CSVTTGGSQPQHF
TGCAGCGTTACGACAGGGGGCTCTCAGCCCCAGCATTTT
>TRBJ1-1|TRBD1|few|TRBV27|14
CASSSGGAGPEAFF
TGTGCCAGCAGTTCAGGGGGCGCGGGACCTGAAGCTTTCTTT
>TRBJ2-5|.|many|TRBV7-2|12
CASSLWGETQYF
TGTGCCAGCAGCTTGTGGGGAGAGACCCAGTACTTC
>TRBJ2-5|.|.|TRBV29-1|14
CSVKLTGREETQYF
TGCAGCGTTAAACTAACGGGGCGGGAAGAGACCCAGTACTTC
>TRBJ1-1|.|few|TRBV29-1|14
CSVTLRLGGTEAFF
TGCAGCGTCACCCTGAGGCTCGGGGGCACTGAAGCTTTCTTT
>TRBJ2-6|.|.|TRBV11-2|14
CASSLEAGKDVLTF
TGTGCCAGCAGCTTAGAGGCAGGGAAGGACGTCCTGACTTTC
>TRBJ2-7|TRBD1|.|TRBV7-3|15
CASSTRGPVGYEQYF
TGTGCCAGCAGTACGAGGGGGCCGGTGGGTTACGAGCAGTACTTC
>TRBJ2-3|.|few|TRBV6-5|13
CASSPRSADTQYF
TGTGCCAGCAGCCCCCGGTCGGCAGATACGCAGTATTTT